This T cell receptor (beta chain) stems from a study of T-cell reconstitution after alpha-beta-depleted transplantation in children. This sample's TCRbeta library carried unique molecular identifier barcodes. TCRdb called the PCR reads again in MiXCR, with one record for every CDR3 protein. The sample lists 80,000 to 95,000 distinct CDR3 sequences; roughly 8.8% were seen once. This clonotype was picked up many times. V was clipped by 2 bases and J by 11 bases; unmatched bases: 3. Germline loops: CDR1 SGHTS, CDR2 YDEGEE. This CDR3 has 12 amino acids. This TCR came from a human donor who donated a stem cell graft to a child with congenital amegakaryocytic thrombocytopenia. The gene calls are TRBV5-8 and TRBJ1-1; 10 nucleotides align to TRBD1. This specimen consisted of PBMCs from the stem cell graft donor, obtained from the stem cell graft. CDR3 sequence: CASSLRDRGAFF. The CDR3 bases are TGTGCCAGCAGCTTACGGGACAGGGGCGCTTTCTTT. Supplemented by reference TRBV5-8 and TRBJ1-1, the full variable domain reads EAGVTQSPTHLIKTRGQQATLRCSPISGHTSVYWYQQALGLGLQFLLWYDEGEERNRGNFPPRFSGRQFPNYSSELNVNALELEDSALYLCASSLRDRGAFFGQGTRLTVV.